A single sample gave rise to the 27 T cell receptor beta chains below, sequenced in a study of T cell responses to AZD1222 COVID-19 vaccine (dated by TCRdb to the early 2020s). This specimen's time point label, per the study, means: baseline before first vaccination. The library relied on the immunoSEQ multiplex PCR assay. What TCRdb holds here is the immuneACCESS table cut down to in-frame rearrangements. Part of the clones is not present; checked against another copy, under half of the missing clones reflect an unresolved V gene, and the others are unexplained. The sample table contains some 90,000 clones; only one count was recorded for under 90% of them. The biggest ten clones account for 2% to 3% of the sample. The sequencing here drew on peripheral blood, taken on day 0 of AZD1222 vaccination. These receptors all stem from an adult in good health.

The J gene is TRBJ1-1, the V gene TRBV7-2; the D gene is possibly TRBD1 (6 bases). The CDR3 loop spans 16 amino acids. Deletions cut 4 bases from V and 3 bases from J, with 18 bases between. CDR1 and CDR2 (germline): SGHTA, FQGNSA. CDR3 loop: CASSSFGTNLHTEAFF. The CDR3 coding sequence is TGTGCCAGCAGCTCCTTCGGGACAAACCTTCACACTGAAGCTTTCTTT.

This chain links TRBV9 with TRBJ2-7; TRBD1 aligns across 8 bases. CDR3 size: 15 residues. The ends lost 3 bases at V and 0 bases at J; junction bases unmatched: 5. Germline loops: CDR1 SGDLS, CDR2 YYNGEE. The CDR3 is CASSDPGTGSYEQYF. The CDR3 DNA reads as TGTGCCAGCAGCGATCCGGGGACAGGCTCCTACGAGCAGTACTTC.

The V and J genes are TRBV9 and TRBJ1-5; D might be TRBD1 (5 bases). V lost 0 bases and J lost 9, with 10 bases in between. The CDR3 is 13 amino acids. The germline V gene encodes CDR1 SGDLS and CDR2 YYNGEE. The CDR3 spells CASSVGGYTPQHF. In DNA form, the CDR3 reads TGTGCCAGCAGCGTAGGGGGGTATACGCCCCAGCATTTT.

The V call is TRBV27, the J call TRBJ2-6; D perhaps matches TRBD1 (6 bases). CDR1 and CDR2 (germline): MNHEY, SMNVEV (reference sequence). The CDR3 runs to 14 residues. V gave up 6 bases and J gave up 1 base, with 7 bases separating them. The CDR3 DNA reads as TGTGCCAGCAGACAGGGATCTGGGGCCAACGTCCTGACTTTC. Translating it yields CASRQGSGANVLTF.

This chain links TRBV4-2 with TRBJ1-3; no clear D gene. The germline V gene has CDR1 LGHNA and CDR2 YNFKEQ. The ends were cut back, 1 base at V and 0 bases at J, with 4 bases in the middle. The CDR3 is made up of 14 amino acids. Here the CDR3 reads CASSQVISGNTIYF. The DNA for the CDR3 is TGTGCCAGCAGCCAAGTTATCTCTGGAAACACCATATATTTT.

The chain uses TRBV6-5 and TRBJ2-7, with D possibly TRBD1 on 6 matching bases. V was cut by 0 bases and J by 2 bases, with 11 bases left in between. Germline CDR1 reads MNHEY; CDR2 reads SVGAGI. The CDR3 extends over 15 amino acids. CDR3 bases: TGTGCCAGCAGTTACTCGGTCAGGGGTACCTACGAGCAGTACTTC. It yields the protein CASSYSVRGTYEQYF.

The chain is built from TRBV6-5 and TRBJ1-1; D is unclear. Germline V gene lookup returns CDR1 MNHEY and CDR2 SVGAGI. Between the trimmed V and J ends, which lost 4 bases and 3 bases, there was a span of 18 bases. This CDR3 has 16 amino acids. CDR3 sequence (DNA): TGTGCCAGCAGTTCCTTGGCCCAATTGGGGTACACTGAAGCTTTCTTT. It yields the protein CASSSLAQLGYTEAFF.

The gene calls are TRBV6-5 and TRBJ2-7, with D perhaps TRBD1 or TRBD2 (7 bases each). With 0 bases removed from V and 7 bases from J, the gap between germline ends came to 16 bases. Germline CDR1 is MNHEY and CDR2 is SVGAGI. This CDR3 is 15 amino acids long. In nucleotides, the CDR3 is TGTGCCAGCAGTTACTCGACAGGGTCGGGGGGTGAGCAGTACTTC. Translated: CASSYSTGSGGEQYF.

The V and J genes are TRBV3-1 (or the pseudogene TRBV3-2) and TRBJ2-3; D might be TRBD2 (6 bases). This CDR3 region has 15 residues. With 3 bases removed from V and 3 bases from J, the gap between germline ends came to 13 bases. Germline values: CDR1 LGHDT, CDR2 YNNKEL (reference sequence). CDR3 DNA sequence: TGTGCCAGCAGCCATTACAGTGGAGGGACAGATACGCAGTATTTT. Its protein is CASSHYSGGTDTQYF.

The rearrangement links TRBV7-3 to TRBJ2-3; D is undetermined. This CDR3 is built from 14 residues. The V gene lost 9 bases and the J gene lost 3 bases, with 16 bases spanning the gap. The germline CDR1 and CDR2 sequences are SGHTA and FQGTGA. As DNA, the CDR3 is TGTGCCAGTCCCCTAGTGGGGTTTACAGATACGCAGTATTTT. The encoded protein is CASPLVGFTDTQYF.

This sequence joins TRBV29-1 and TRBJ1-1; TRBD1 agrees at 7 bases. V was pared by 5 bases and J by 7 bases, with 10 bases of the junction left unmatched. Germline CDR1 SQVTM, CDR2 ANQGSEA. There are 13 residues in the CDR3. This CDR3 is CSVPVDREGEAFF. For the CDR3, the DNA is TGCAGCGTTCCCGTTGACAGGGAGGGTGAAGCTTTCTTT.

This sequence joins TRBV5-5 and TRBJ2-7; 7 bases align to TRBD1. CDR1 and CDR2 (germline): SGHKS, YYEKEE (reference sequence). Losses at the gene ends were 4 bases for V and 5 bases for J; bases not matched to a gene: 3. CDR3 length: 12 residues. The CDR3 nucleotides read TGTGCCAGCAGCACCGGACAGGACGAGCAGTACTTC. This translates into CASSTGQDEQYF.

The gene calls are TRBV6-1 and TRBJ2-7; TRBD2 agrees at 12 bases. Germline trimming cut 5 bases from V and 10 bases from J; bases unmatched to any gene: 6. This CDR3 has 13 amino acids. In germline, CDR1 is MNHNS, CDR2 SASEGT. The CDR3 nucleotides read TGTGCCAGCAGTTCGCTAGCGGGAGGGCCCCAGTACTTC. This gives the protein CASSSLAGGPQYF.

The chain uses TRBV6-5 and TRBJ2-7, with D possibly being TRBD1 or TRBD2 (6 bases each). From germline, CDR1 is MNHEY and CDR2 SVGAGI. There are 15 residues in the CDR3. V was cut by 2 bases and J by 5 bases, with 16 bases left in between. The CDR3 is CASSYRAEGVDEQYF. The CDR3 region has the DNA TGTGCCAGCAGTTACCGGGCGGAGGGGGTGGACGAGCAGTACTTC.

Only a few counts were recorded for this clone. This sequence joins TRBV7-2 and TRBJ2-7, with 7 bases fitting TRBD1. Germline V gene sequence: CDR1 SGHTA, CDR2 FQGNSA. CDR3 length: 15 amino acids. J gave up 2 bases and V 2 bases, and 6 bases lay outside the gene matches. The CDR3 reads CASSLTVGQTYEQYF. CDR3 in DNA: TGTGCCAGCAGCTTAACAGTGGGACAGACCTACGAGCAGTACTTC.

By share of the sample, this clone is medium-sized (0.01 to 0.1%). This chain joins TRBV5-8 and TRBJ2-7; tentatively, D is TRBD2 (5 bases). CDR3 size: 13 residues. With 9 bases removed from V and 5 bases from J, the gap between germline ends came to 18 bases. The V gene's germline CDR1 is SGHTS and CDR2 YDEGEE. The CDR3 nucleotides are TGTGCCATCTCGGACTGGGCTCGACACGAGCAGTACTTC. Protein product: CAISDWARHEQYF.

The genes are TRBV4-3 and TRBJ1-3; D possibly corresponds to TRBD1 (5 bases). Germline CDR1 reads LGHNA; CDR2 reads YSLEER. The CDR3 spans 15 residues. Trimming took 0 bases from V and 4 from J, leaving 10 bases between them. The DNA of the CDR3 is TGCGCCAGCAGCCAAGAAGCAGGGCCCGGAAACACCATATATTTT. Translation: CASSQEAGPGNTIYF.

The gene calls are TRBV11-2 and TRBJ1-2; TRBD1 matches at 10 bases. The CDR3 runs 16 residues. V was clipped by 1 base and J by 8 bases; unmatched bases: 10. Germline CDR1 reads SGHAT; CDR2 reads FQNNGV. The CDR3 DNA reads TGTGCCAGCAGCTTAGCAGGAGACAGGGGGCGTCGGGGCTACACCTTC. This codes for CASSLAGDRGRRGYTF.

The rearrangement uses TRBV19 and TRBJ2-1; 11 bases map to TRBD2. The CDR3 sequence is 20 residues long. Trimming at V came to 4 bases and at J to 6 bases, leaving 20 bases not matched to a gene. Germline V gene sequence: CDR1 LNHDA, CDR2 SQIVND (reference sequence). This chain's CDR3 is CASSKIIGQRPSGRINEQFF. CDR3 sequence (DNA): TGTGCCAGTAGTAAAATAATTGGACAGAGGCCTAGCGGGAGGATCAATGAGCAGTTCTTC.

The chain carries TRBV11-2 and TRBJ2-5; 7 bases line up with TRBD2. Germline CDR1 reads SGHAT; CDR2 reads FQNNGV. The CDR3 is 14 residues long. V trimming: 5 bases; J trimming: 7 bases; junction bases outside the gene matches: 10. Written as DNA, the CDR3 is TGTGCCAGCAGCGACGGACTAGTGGTCCTGACCCAGTACTTC. Amino acids: CASSDGLVVLTQYF. Supplemented by reference TRBV11-2 and TRBJ2-5, the full variable domain reads EAGVAQSPRYKIIEKRQSVAFWCNPISGHATLYWYQQILGQGPKLLIQFQNNGVVDDSQLPKDRFSAERLKGVDSTLKIQPAKLEDSAVYLCASSDGLVVLTQYFGPGTRLLVL.

V is TRBV5-6 and J is TRBJ2-1; D gene ambiguous. The CDR3 runs to 15 residues. CDR1 and CDR2 from the germline V gene are SGHDT and YYEEEE. The germline V and J ends were trimmed by 0 bases and 0 bases, with 7 bases remaining between them. The CDR3 spells CASSLASSSYNEQFF. CDR3 in DNA: TGTGCCAGCAGCTTGGCTTCCAGCTCCTACAATGAGCAGTTCTTC.

This clone was detected only a few times. The chain joins TRBV7-9 to TRBJ2-1; 13 nucleotides match TRBD2. Germline CDR1 SEHNR, CDR2 FQNEAQ (reference sequence). V was clipped by 5 bases and J by 4 bases; unmatched bases: 2. The CDR3 totals 15 residues. Written as DNA, the CDR3 is TGTGCCAGCAGCCGGACTAGCGGGAGTTACAATGAGCAGTTCTTC. Translation: CASSRTSGSYNEQFF.

V usage is TRBV24-1 and J usage is TRBJ2-3, with D possibly being TRBD1 (5 bases). The CDR3 totals 15 residues. CDR1 and CDR2 from the germline V gene are KGHDR and SFDVKD. V lost 2 bases and J 2 bases, leaving 10 bases between the germline ends. The CDR3 bases are TGTGCCACCAGTGATTCTGGGGCAGTCACAGATACGCAGTATTTT. Residues: CATSDSGAVTDTQYF.

The J gene is TRBJ1-6, the V gene TRBV19; tentatively, D is TRBD1 (6 bases). The CDR3 is 16 amino acids. The germline V gene encodes CDR1 LNHDA and CDR2 SQIVND (reference sequence). The V end was cut by 5 bases, the J end by 8 bases, with 19 bases between. The CDR3: CASSAPGTWGDSPLHF. The CDR3 DNA reads as TGTGCCAGTAGTGCCCCCGGGACATGGGGCGATTCACCCCTCCACTTT.

This chain uses TRBV14 with TRBJ2-2, with 8 bases aligning to TRBD2. Trimming removed 3 bases from V and 5 bases from J; junction bases left unmatched: 5. Germline-derived CDR1 and CDR2 are SGHDN and FVKESK. The CDR3 consists of 15 residues. In DNA, the CDR3 is TGTGCCAGCAGCCATCGGCTAGCGGGTACCGGGGAGCTGTTTTTT. Amino acids: CASSHRLAGTGELFF.

The rearrangement joins TRBV5-1 to TRBJ2-1; 10 bases map to TRBD1. Germline values: CDR1 SGHRS, CDR2 YFSETQ. This CDR3 has 16 amino acids. Trimming removed 3 bases from V and 6 bases from J; junction bases left unmatched: 9. The CDR3 DNA reads as TGCGCCAGCAGCTGGCTGGCGGGACAGGGGATCAATGAGCAGTTCTTC. Amino acid sequence: CASSWLAGQGINEQFF.

The chain recombines TRBV27 with TRBJ1-5, with D unclear. This CDR3 region has 17 residues. V was shortened by 0 bases and J by 0 bases, with 12 bases between the two germline ends. Per germline, CDR1 MNHEY and CDR2 SMNVEV (reference sequence). In nucleotides, the CDR3 is TGTGCCAGCAGTTTATCCGCCTCGGGCTATAGCAATCAGCCCCAGCATTTT. This gives the protein CASSLSASGYSNQPQHF.